The 20 T cell receptor beta chains reported below all come from one sample, sequenced in a study of CD8+ T cells in alopecia areata. Isolated RNA was reverse transcribed into cDNA used as the sequencing template. Measured with immunoSEQ multiplex PCR; TCRdb has only the in-frame clones, and not every one. The sample consists of 180,000 or so clones, 67% of them appearing once. The sample consisted of CD8+ T cells sorted from blood, taken at week 0. The receptor set was obtained from a human donor with alopecia areata.

The chain uses TRBV30 and TRBJ1-1; possibly TRBD1 for D (6 bases). CDR1 and CDR2 (germline): GTSNPN, SVGIG (reference sequence). The CDR3 runs 11 residues. The CDR3 DNA reads TGTGCTACAGGGAAGAACACTGAAGCTTTCTTT. It codes for CATGKNTEAFF.

This clone is categorized as medium-sized (0.01 to 0.1%). The chain has TRBV2 and TRBJ2-2; D unclear. V lost 1 base and J 7 bases, leaving 7 bases between the germline ends. Germline loops: CDR1 SNHLY, CDR2 FYNNEI. The CDR3 sequence is 13 residues long. CDR3 amino acids: CASSEGPNGELFF. CDR3 in DNA: TGTGCCAGCAGTGAAGGACCCAACGGGGAGCTGTTTTTT.

The J gene is TRBJ1-2, the V gene TRBV7-9; TRBD1 is a possible D gene (6 bases). CDR1 SEHNR and CDR2 FQNEAQ come from the germline V gene (reference sequence). Trimming took 0 bases from V and 2 from J, leaving 7 bases between them. The CDR3 extends over 14 amino acids. CDR3 amino acids: CASSLATGNYGYTF. CDR3 sequence (DNA): TGTGCCAGCAGCTTAGCCACAGGGAACTATGGCTACACCTTC.

The rearrangement joins TRBV6-5 to TRBJ2-1; the match to TRBD2 covers 7 bases. This CDR3 has 16 residues. Germline V gene sequence: CDR1 MNHEY, CDR2 SVGAGI. Germline trimming cut 2 bases from V and 5 bases from J; bases unmatched to any gene: 9. The DNA of the CDR3 is TGTGCCAGCAGTTACGCCGTGGCGGGGGTCGACAATGAGCAGTTCTTC. Protein: CASSYAVAGVDNEQFF.

This clone has a handful of counts. The chain has TRBV13 and TRBJ2-2; D remains unclear. Trimming took off 6 bases at V and 6 bases at J, with 14 bases between the two ends. This CDR3 has 14 residues. The V gene's germline CDR1 is PRHDT and CDR2 FYEKMQ (reference sequence). Here the CDR3 DNA reads TGTGCCAGCAGTTTGGATCACTCCGCCGGGGAGCTGTTTTTT. It translates to CASSLDHSAGELFF. Based on the CDR3 plus reference TRBV13 and TRBJ2-2, the full variable domain is AAGVIQSPRHLIKEKRETATLKCYPIPRHDTVYWYQQGPGQDPQFLISFYEKMQSDKGSIPDRFSAQQFSDYHSELNMSSLELGDSALYFCASSLDHSAGELFFGEGSRLTVL.

This clone was detected a few times. This chain joins TRBV19 and TRBJ1-1; unclear D gene. V dropped 5 bases and J dropped 0 bases, with 10 bases sitting between them. The CDR3 runs 14 residues. CDR1 and CDR2 (germline): LNHDA, SQIVND (reference sequence). The CDR3 is CASSYGLMNTEAFF. In nucleotides, the CDR3 is TGTGCCAGTAGTTACGGACTTATGAACACTGAAGCTTTCTTT.

J is TRBJ1-2 and V is TRBV23-1; 9 bases fit TRBD1. TRBV23-1 is an open reading frame whose function is uncertain. V was clipped by 6 bases and J by 6 bases; unmatched bases: 8. This CDR3 comprises 14 residues. The CDR3 reads CASRRKTGGDGYTF. The CDR3 DNA follows: TGCGCCAGCAGGAGAAAAACAGGGGGCGATGGCTACACCTTC.

V usage is TRBV13 and J usage is TRBJ1-1, with a tentative D call TRBD1 (6 bases). Germline V CDR1 and CDR2: PRHDT, FYEKMQ (reference sequence). Trimming removed 5 bases from V and 4 bases from J, with 17 bases in between. The CDR3 consists of 15 residues. The CDR3 here is CASSPGEGIGTEAFF. CDR3 nucleotide sequence: TGTGCCAGCAGCCCAGGGGAGGGAATTGGCACTGAAGCTTTCTTT. The full variable domain, completed using reference TRBV13 and TRBJ1-1, is AAGVIQSPRHLIKEKRETATLKCYPIPRHDTVYWYQQGPGQDPQFLISFYEKMQSDKGSIPDRFSAQQFSDYHSELNMSSLELGDSALYFCASSPGEGIGTEAFFGQGTRLTVV.

The chain carries TRBV7-9 and TRBJ2-5; D could derive from TRBD1 or TRBD2 (6 bases each). The V end was cut by 4 bases, the J end by 4 bases, with 16 bases between. There are 15 residues in the CDR3. Germline values: CDR1 SEHNR, CDR2 FQNEAQ (reference sequence). The CDR3 reads CASSSTFRGPETQYF. Written as DNA, the CDR3 is TGTGCCAGCAGCTCGACTTTTCGGGGGCCAGAGACCCAGTACTTC.

This clone was recorded a few times. V and J are TRBV7-9 and TRBJ2-7; the match to TRBD1 covers 12 bases. CDR3 size: 14 residues. Germline trimming cut 5 bases from V and 5 bases from J; bases unmatched to any gene: 4. Germline V gene sequence: CDR1 SEHNR, CDR2 FQNEAQ (reference sequence). CDR3 protein: CASSPGTGGNEQYF. In DNA, the CDR3 is TGTGCCAGCAGCCCCGGGACAGGGGGCAACGAGCAGTACTTC.

The chain is built from TRBV5-1 and TRBJ2-5; the D gene could be TRBD1 or TRBD2 (5 bases each). This CDR3 is 13 amino acids long. Germline loops: CDR1 SGHRS, CDR2 YFSETQ. V lost 3 bases and J lost 5, with 11 bases in between. CDR3 nucleotide sequence: TGCGCCAGCAGCTCGGGGCCCGAGGAGACCCAGTACTTC. It yields the protein CASSSGPEETQYF. Complete variable domain (other parts from reference TRBV5-1 and TRBJ2-5): KAGVTQTPRYLIKTRGQQVTLSCSPISGHRSVSWYQQTPGQGLQFLFEYFSETQRNKGNFPGRFSGRQFSNSRSEMNVSTLELGDSALYLCASSSGPEETQYFGPGTRLLVL.

The chain links TRBV27 to TRBJ1-2; TRBD1 is a possible D gene (5 bases). CDR1 is MNHEY, CDR2 SMNVEV, per germline (reference sequence). CDR3 length: 13 amino acids. Deletions cut 6 bases from V and 8 bases from J, with 16 bases between. The CDR3 protein is CASSDRGFRGYTF. The CDR3 DNA reads TGTGCCAGCAGCGACCGGGGGTTTCGGGGCTACACCTTC.

V usage is TRBV7-2 and J usage is TRBJ1-5; no clear D. Germline CDR1 is SGHTA and CDR2 is FQGNSA. The ends were cut back, 5 bases at V and 0 bases at J, with 14 bases in the middle. The CDR3 has 16 amino acids. Here the CDR3 DNA reads TGTGCCAGCAGCCTGACCGGCAGCCTTAGCAATCAGCCCCAGCATTTT. Translated, it gives CASSLTGSLSNQPQHF.

The genes are TRBV4-1 and TRBJ1-2; D is possibly TRBD1 (6 bases). The CDR3 covers 18 residues. The germline gives CDR1 MGHRA, CDR2 YSYEKL. Trimming stripped 0 bases from V and 2 bases from J, with 19 bases between. The CDR3 nucleotides are TGCGCCAGCAGCCAAGAACCGTTCGGGGGCCCTTTCAACTATGGCTACACCTTC. Translating gives CASSQEPFGGPFNYGYTF.

V gene TRBV18 combines with J gene TRBJ2-7, with D hard to call. This CDR3 has 12 amino acids. Germline CDR1 is KGHSH and CDR2 is LQKENI. V was clipped by 3 bases and J by 4 bases, with 7 bases between them. DNA of the CDR3: TGTGCCAGCTCACCGGACGGGTACGAGCAGTACTTC. It is translated as CASSPDGYEQYF. Using reference TRBV18 and TRBJ2-7 for the parts outside the CDR3, the full variable domain is NAGVMQNPRHLVRRRGQEARLRCSPMKGHSHVYWYRQLPEEGLKFMVYLQKENIIDESGMPKERFSAEFPKEGPSILRIQQVVRGDSAAYFCASSPDGYEQYFGPGTRLTVT.

This clone was found a few times. The chain combines TRBV27 with TRBJ2-2; unclear D gene. The CDR3 spans 11 residues. Germline V gene lookup returns CDR1 MNHEY and CDR2 SMNVEV (reference sequence). Trimming removed 8 bases at V and 1 base at J, with 2 bases between. The CDR3 sequence: CASWNTGELFF. The DNA for the CDR3 is TGTGCCAGCTGGAACACCGGGGAGCTGTTTTTT.

The chain combines TRBV7-2 with TRBJ2-7; D not certain. The CDR3 length is 11 residues. With 1 base removed from V and 5 bases from J, the gap between germline ends came to 3 bases. The germline V gene has CDR1 SGHTA and CDR2 FQGNSA. As DNA, the CDR3 is TGTGCCAGCAGCTTAGGGGACGAGCAGTACTTC. Amino acids: CASSLGDEQYF.

This chain joins TRBV12-5 and TRBJ2-3, with unresolved D. Germline values: CDR1 LGHNT, CDR2 FRNRAP. Trimming took 0 bases from V and 0 from J, leaving 7 bases between them. CDR3 length: 15 amino acids. CDR3 protein: CASGLVLRSTDTQYF. CDR3 DNA: TGTGCTAGTGGTTTGGTACTGAGGAGCACAGATACGCAGTATTTT.

The chain recombines TRBV30 with TRBJ1-2; D uncertain. The CDR3 is 13 amino acids. Looked up from germline, CDR1 is GTSNPN and CDR2 is SVGIG (reference sequence). V dropped 4 bases and J dropped 4 bases, with 13 bases sitting between them. CDR3 amino acids: CAWIVGFGYGYTF. In DNA form, the CDR3 reads TGTGCCTGGATAGTTGGGTTCGGCTATGGCTACACCTTC.

This clone was observed a few times. The gene calls are TRBV10-3 and TRBJ2-1; unclear D gene. Germline V gives CDR1 ENHRY, CDR2 SYGVKD. Trimming cost V 3 bases and J 4 bases, with 7 bases left between them. CDR3 length: 13 amino acids. CDR3 sequence: CAISDYKYNEQFF. The DNA for the CDR3 is TGTGCCATCAGTGACTACAAATACAATGAGCAGTTCTTC.